The clone carrying this T cell receptor beta chain turned up a few times. What it binds is not known. V was trimmed by 1 base and J by 15 bases, leaving 19 bases between them. The V gene's germline CDR1 is MGHRA and CDR2 YSYEKL. This CDR3 is built from 14 residues. RNA extraction gave at least 5.5 micrograms of total RNA per sample. This entry is derived from a study of blood T cells in healthy people across ages. Study-wide background: Roughly one uniquely barcoded beta molecule per two T cells was captured. Study-wide points: A roughly linear age-dependent decrease characterized TCR beta diversity per million T cells.

Through a sample-barcoded 5' primer and a J-beta primer mix, a second PCR was run for about 6 to 11 cycles. A template-switch adaptor that had 12 random nucleotides put a tag on each cDNA molecule. TCRdb re-called the 5' RACE reads with MiXCR, one entry per CDR3 protein. The repertoire includes over 1,500,000 distinct CDR3 sequences, approximately 50% of them detected once, and less than 2.5% sits in the top ten. The chain links TRBV4-1 to TRBJ2-4, with D tentatively TRBD1 (6 bases). This receptor was taken from a woman aged 40 to 50 in good health. Sequences were obtained from blood. This CDR3 reads CASSQGQDTYERYF. CDR3 coding DNA: TGCGCCAGCAGCCAAGGACAGGATACCTACGAGCGGTACTTC.